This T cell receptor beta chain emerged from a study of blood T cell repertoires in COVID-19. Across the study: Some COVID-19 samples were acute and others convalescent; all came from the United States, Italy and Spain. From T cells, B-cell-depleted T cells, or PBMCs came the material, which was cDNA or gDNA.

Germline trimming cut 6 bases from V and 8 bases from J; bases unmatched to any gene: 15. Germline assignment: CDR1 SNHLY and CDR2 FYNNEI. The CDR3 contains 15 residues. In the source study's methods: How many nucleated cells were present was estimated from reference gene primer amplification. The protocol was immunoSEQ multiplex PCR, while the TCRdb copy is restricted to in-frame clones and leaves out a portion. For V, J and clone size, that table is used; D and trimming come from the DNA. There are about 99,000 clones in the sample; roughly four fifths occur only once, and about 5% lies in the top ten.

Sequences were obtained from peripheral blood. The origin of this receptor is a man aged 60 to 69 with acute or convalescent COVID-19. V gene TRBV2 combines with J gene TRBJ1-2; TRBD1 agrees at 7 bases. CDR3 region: CASRAILDRAFGYTF. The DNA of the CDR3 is TGTGCCAGCAGAGCCATCTTAGACAGGGCCTTCGGCTACACCTTC.